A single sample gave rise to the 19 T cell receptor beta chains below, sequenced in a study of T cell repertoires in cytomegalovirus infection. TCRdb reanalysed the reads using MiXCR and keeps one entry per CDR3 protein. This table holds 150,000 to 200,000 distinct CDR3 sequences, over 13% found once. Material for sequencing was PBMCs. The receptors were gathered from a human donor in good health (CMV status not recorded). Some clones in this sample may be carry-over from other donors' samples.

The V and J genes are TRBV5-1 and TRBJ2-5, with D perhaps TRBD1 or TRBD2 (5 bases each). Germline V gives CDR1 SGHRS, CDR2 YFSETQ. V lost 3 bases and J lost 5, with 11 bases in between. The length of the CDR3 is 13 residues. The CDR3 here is CASSWDRGETQYF. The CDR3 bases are TGCGCCAGCAGCTGGGACCGCGGGGAGACCCAGTACTTC.

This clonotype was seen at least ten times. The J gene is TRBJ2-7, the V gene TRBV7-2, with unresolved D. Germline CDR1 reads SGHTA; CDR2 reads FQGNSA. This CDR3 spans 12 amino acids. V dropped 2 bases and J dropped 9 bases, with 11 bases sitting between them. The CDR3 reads CASSLTLDRQYF. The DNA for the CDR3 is TGTGCCAGCAGCTTAACTCTGGACCGGCAGTACTTC.

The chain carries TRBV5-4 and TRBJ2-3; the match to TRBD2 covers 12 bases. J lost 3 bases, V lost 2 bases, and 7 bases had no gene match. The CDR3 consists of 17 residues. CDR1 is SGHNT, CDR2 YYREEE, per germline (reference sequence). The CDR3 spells CASSFRLAGGLTDTQYF. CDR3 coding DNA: TGTGCCAGCAGCTTTAGGCTAGCGGGAGGGCTGACAGATACGCAGTATTTT. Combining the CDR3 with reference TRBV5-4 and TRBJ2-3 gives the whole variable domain ETGVTQSPTHLIKTRGQQVTLRCSSQSGHNTVSWYQQALGQGPQFIFQYYREEENGRGNFPPRFSGLQFPNYSSELNVNALELDDSALYLCASSFRLAGGLTDTQYFGPGTRLTVL.

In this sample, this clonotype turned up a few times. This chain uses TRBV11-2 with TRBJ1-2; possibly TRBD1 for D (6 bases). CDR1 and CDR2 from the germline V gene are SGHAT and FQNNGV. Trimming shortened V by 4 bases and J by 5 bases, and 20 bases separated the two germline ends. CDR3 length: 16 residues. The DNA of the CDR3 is TGTGCCAGCAGCTCCCCGCGTCCAGGGGTTCTTTATGGCTACACCTTC. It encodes CASSSPRPGVLYGYTF.

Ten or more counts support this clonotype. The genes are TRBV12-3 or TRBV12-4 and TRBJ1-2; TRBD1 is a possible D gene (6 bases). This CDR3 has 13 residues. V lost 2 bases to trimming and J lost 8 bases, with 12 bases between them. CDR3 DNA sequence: TGTGCCAGCAGTTTAAGGGGGGTTTGGGGCTACACCTTC. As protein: CASSLRGVWGYTF.

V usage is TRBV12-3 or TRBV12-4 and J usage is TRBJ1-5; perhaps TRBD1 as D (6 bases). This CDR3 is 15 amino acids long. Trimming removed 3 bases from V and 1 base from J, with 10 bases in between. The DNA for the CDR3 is TGTGCCAGCAGTTTGGGGGGCGACAGCAATCAGCCCCAGCATTTT. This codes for CASSLGGDSNQPQHF.

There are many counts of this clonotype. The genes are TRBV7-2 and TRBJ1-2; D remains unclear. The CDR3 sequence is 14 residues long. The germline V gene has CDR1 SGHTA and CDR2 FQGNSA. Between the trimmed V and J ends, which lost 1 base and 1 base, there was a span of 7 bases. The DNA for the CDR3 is TGTGCCAGCAGCTTAGGGGGTAGTAACTATGGCTACACCTTC. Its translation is CASSLGGSNYGYTF.

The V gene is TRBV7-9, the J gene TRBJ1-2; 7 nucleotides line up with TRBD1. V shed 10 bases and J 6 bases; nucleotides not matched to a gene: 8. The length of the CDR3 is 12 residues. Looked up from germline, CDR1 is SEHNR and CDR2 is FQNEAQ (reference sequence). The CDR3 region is CATRGKPDGYTF. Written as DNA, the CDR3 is TGTGCCACCAGGGGGAAGCCGGATGGCTACACCTTC.

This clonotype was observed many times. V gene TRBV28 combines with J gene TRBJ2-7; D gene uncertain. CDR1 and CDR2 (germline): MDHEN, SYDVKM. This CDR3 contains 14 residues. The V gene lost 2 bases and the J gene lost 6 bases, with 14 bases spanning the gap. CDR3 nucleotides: TGTGCCAGCAGTTTAAGAAGGGATGTGATCGAGCAGTACTTC. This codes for CASSLRRDVIEQYF.

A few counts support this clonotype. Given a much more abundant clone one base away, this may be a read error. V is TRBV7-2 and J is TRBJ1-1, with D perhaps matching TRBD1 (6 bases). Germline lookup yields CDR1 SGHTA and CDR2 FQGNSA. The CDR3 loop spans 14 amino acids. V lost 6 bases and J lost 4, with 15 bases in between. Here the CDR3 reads CASREGGGVTEAFF. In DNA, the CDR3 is TGTGCCAGCAGGGAGGGGGGTGGGGTCACTGAAGCTTTCTTT.

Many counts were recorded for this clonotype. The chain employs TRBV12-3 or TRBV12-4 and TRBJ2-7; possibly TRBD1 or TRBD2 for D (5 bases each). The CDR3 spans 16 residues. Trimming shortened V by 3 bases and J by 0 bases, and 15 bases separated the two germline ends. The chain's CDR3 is CASSLAGTRSSYEQYF. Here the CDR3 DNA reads TGTGCCAGCAGTTTGGCCGGGACCAGGAGCTCCTACGAGCAGTACTTC.

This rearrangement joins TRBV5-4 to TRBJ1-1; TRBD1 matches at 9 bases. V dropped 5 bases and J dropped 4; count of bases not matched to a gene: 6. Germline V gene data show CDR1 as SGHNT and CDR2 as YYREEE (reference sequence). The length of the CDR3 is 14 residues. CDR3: CASRPDRGTTEAFF. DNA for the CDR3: TGTGCCAGCAGACCGGACAGGGGTACCACTGAAGCTTTCTTT. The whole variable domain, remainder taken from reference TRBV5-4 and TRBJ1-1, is ETGVTQSPTHLIKTRGQQVTLRCSSQSGHNTVSWYQQALGQGPQFIFQYYREEENGRGNFPPRFSGLQFPNYSSELNVNALELDDSALYLCASRPDRGTTEAFFGQGTRLTVV.

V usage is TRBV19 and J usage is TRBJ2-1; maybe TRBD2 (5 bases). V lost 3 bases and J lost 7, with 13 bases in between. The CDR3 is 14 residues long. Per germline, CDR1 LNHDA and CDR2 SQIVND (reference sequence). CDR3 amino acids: CASSIRGSQNEQFF. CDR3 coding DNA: TGTGCCAGTAGTATCCGAGGGTCCCAAAATGAGCAGTTCTTC.

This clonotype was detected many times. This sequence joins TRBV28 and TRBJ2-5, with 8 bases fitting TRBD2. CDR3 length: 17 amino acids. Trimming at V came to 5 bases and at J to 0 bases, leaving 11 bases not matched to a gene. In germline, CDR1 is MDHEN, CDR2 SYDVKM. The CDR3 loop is CASSPLAVRGYQETQYF. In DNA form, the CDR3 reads TGTGCCAGCAGTCCACTAGCGGTTAGGGGGTACCAAGAGACCCAGTACTTC.

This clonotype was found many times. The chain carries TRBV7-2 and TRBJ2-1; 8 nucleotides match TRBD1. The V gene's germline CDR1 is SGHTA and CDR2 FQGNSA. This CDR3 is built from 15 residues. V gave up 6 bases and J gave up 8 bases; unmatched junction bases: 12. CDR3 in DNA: TGTGCCAGCAGTCTTTGGACAGGGTCTAGGGATGAGCAGTTCTTC. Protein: CASSLWTGSRDEQFF.

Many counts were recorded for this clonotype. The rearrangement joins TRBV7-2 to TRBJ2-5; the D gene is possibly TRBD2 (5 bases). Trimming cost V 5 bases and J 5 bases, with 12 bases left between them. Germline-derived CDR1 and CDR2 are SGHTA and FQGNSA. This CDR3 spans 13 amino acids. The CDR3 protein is CASSERRRETQYF. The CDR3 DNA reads TGTGCCAGCAGCGAGCGTAGGAGGGAGACCCAGTACTTC.

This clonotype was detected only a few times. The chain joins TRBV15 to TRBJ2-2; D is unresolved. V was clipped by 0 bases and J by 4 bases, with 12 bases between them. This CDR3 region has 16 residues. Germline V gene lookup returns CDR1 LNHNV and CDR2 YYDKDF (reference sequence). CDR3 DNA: TGTGCCACCAGCAGAGATTCGGCGCTCCCCACCGGGGAGCTGTTTTTT. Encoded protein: CATSRDSALPTGELFF.

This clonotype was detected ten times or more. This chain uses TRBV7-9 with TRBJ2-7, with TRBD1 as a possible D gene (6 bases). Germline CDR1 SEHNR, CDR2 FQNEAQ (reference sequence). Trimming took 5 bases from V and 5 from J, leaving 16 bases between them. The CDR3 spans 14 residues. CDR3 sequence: CASSVRQQGHEQYF. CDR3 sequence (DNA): TGTGCCAGCAGCGTGAGGCAACAGGGCCACGAGCAGTACTTC.

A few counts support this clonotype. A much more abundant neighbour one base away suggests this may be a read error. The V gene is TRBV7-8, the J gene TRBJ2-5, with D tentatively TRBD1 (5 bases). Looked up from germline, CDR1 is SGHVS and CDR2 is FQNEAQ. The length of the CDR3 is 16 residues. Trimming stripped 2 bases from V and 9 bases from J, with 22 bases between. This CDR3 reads CASSLPRQGEGKAQYF. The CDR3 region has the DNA TGTGCCAGCAGCTTACCTCGGCAGGGCGAAGGGAAGGCCCAGTACTTC.